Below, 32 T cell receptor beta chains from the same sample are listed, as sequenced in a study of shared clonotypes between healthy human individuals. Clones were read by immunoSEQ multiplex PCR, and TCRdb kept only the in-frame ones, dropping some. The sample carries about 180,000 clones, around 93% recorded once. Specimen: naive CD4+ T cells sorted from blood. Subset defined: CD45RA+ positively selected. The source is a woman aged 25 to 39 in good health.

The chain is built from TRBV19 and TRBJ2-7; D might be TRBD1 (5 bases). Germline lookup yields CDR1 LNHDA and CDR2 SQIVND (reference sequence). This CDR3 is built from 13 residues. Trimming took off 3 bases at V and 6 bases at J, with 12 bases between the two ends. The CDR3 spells CASSMVLTAEQYF. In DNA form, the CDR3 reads TGTGCCAGTAGTATGGTCTTGACAGCCGAGCAGTACTTC.

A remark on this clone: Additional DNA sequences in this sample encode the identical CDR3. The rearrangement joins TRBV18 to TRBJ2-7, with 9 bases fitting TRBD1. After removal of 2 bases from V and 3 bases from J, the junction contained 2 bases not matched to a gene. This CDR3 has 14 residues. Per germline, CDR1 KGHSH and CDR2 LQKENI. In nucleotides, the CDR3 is TGTGCCAGCTCACCAGGGACAGGGAGCTACGAGCAGTACTTC. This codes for CASSPGTGSYEQYF.

CDR3 sequence reads: CASSDQGRTLKRTEAFF. In nucleotides, the CDR3 is TGTGCCAGTAGTGATCAGGGGAGAACGCTGAAGCGGACCGAAGCTTTCTTT. J is TRBJ1-1 and V is TRBV19; maybe TRBD1 (6 bases). Germline CDR1 is LNHDA and CDR2 is SQIVND (reference sequence). The CDR3 is 17 amino acids. Trimming shortened V by 5 bases and J by 8 bases, and 27 bases separated the two germline ends.

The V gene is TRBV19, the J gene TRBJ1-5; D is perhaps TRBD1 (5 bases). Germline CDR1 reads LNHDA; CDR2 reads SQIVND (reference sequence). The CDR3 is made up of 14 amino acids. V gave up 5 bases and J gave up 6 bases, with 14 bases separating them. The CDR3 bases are TGTGCCAGTAGTTCCCGGACAAGTATTCAGCCCCAGCATTTT. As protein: CASSSRTSIQPQHF.

The CDR3 sequence is CASRQGKVYEQYF. The CDR3 DNA reads as TGTGCCAGCAGACAGGGGAAAGTCTACGAGCAGTACTTC. The rearrangement uses TRBV7-2 and TRBJ2-7; 7 bases are a match to TRBD1. This CDR3 is built from 13 residues. The germline V gene encodes CDR1 SGHTA and CDR2 FQGNSA. Trimming took 6 bases from V and 3 from J; bases not matched to a gene: 5.

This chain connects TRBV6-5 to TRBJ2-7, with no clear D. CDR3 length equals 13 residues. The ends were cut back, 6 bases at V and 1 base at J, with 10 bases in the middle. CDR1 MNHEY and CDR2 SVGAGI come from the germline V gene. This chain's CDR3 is CASSRDQSYEQYF. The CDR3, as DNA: TGTGCCAGCAGCCGAGACCAATCCTACGAGCAGTACTTC.

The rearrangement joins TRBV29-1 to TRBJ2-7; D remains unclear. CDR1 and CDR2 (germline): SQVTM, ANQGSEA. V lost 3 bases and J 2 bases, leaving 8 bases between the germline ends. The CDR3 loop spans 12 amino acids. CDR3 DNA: TGCAGCGTTGAGGTGCGGCCCTACGAGCAGTACTTC. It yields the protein CSVEVRPYEQYF.

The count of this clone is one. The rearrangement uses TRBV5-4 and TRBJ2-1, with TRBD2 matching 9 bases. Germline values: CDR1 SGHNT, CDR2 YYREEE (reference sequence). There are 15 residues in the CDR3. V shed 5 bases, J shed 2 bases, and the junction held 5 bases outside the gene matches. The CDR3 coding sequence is TGTGCCAGCAGGCAGACTAGCGGACCCTACAATGAGCAGTTCTTC. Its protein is CASRQTSGPYNEQFF.

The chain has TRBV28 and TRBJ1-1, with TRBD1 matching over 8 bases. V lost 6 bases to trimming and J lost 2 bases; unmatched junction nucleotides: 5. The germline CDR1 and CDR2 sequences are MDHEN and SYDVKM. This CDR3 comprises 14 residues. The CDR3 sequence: CASSRTGGNTEAFF. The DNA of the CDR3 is TGTGCCAGCAGCCGAACAGGGGGAAACACTGAAGCTTTCTTT.

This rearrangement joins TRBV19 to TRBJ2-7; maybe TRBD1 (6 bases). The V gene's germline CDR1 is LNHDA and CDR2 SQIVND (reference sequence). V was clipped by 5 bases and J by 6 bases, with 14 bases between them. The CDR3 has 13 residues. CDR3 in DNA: TGTGCCAGTAGTGTTACAGGGATCAGCGAGCAGTACTTC. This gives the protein CASSVTGISEQYF.

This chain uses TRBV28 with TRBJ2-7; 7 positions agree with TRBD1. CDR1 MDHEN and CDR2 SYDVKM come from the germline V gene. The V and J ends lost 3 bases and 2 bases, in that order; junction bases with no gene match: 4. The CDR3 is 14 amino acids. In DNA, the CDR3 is TGTGCCAGCAGTTTGAGGGGGCTTCCCTACGAGCAGTACTTC. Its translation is CASSLRGLPYEQYF. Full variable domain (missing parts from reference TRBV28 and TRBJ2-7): DVKVTQSSRYLVKRTGEKVFLECVQDMDHENMFWYRQDPGLGLRLIYFSYDVKMKEKGDIPEGYSVSREKKERFSLILESASTNQTSMYLCASSLRGLPYEQYFGPGTRLTVT.

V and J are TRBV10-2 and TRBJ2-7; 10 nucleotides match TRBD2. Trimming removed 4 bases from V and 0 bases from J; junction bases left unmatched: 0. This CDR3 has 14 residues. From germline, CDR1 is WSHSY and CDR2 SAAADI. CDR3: CASSGTSGSYEQYF. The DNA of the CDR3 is TGCGCCAGCAGTGGGACTAGCGGCTCCTACGAGCAGTACTTC.

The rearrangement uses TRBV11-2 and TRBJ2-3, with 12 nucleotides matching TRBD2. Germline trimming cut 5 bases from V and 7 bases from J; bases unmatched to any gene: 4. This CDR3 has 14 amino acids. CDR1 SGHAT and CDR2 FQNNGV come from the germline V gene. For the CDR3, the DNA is TGTGCCAGCAGCCCGACTAGCGGGAGTTATACGCAGTATTTT. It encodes CASSPTSGSYTQYF. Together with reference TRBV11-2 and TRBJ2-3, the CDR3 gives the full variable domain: EAGVAQSPRYKIIEKRQSVAFWCNPISGHATLYWYQQILGQGPKLLIQFQNNGVVDDSQLPKDRFSAERLKGVDSTLKIQPAKLEDSAVYLCASSPTSGSYTQYFGPGTRLTVL.

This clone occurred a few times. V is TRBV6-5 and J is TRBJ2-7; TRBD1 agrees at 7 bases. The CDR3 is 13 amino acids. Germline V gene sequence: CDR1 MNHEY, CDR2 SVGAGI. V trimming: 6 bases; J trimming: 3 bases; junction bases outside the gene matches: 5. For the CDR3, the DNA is TGTGCCAGCAGCCTCGGGACAGACTACGAGCAGTACTTC. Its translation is CASSLGTDYEQYF.

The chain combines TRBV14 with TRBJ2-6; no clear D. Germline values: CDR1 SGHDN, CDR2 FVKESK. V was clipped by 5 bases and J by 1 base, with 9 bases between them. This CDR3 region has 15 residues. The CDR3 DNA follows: TGTGCCAGCAGCTCCTTCAGATCTGGGGCCAACGTCCTGACTTTC. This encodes CASSSFRSGANVLTF.

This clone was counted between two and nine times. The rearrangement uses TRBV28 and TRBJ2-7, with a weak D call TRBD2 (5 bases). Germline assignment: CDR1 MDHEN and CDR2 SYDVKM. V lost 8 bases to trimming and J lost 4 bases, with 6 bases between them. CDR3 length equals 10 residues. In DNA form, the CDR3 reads TGTGCCAGCGGGAGATACGAGCAGTACTTC. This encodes CASGRYEQYF.

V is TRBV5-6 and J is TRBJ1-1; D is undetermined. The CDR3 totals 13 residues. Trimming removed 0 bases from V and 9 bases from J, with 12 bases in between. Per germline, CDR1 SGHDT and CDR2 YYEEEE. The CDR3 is CASSLGWSGKAFF. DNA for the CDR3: TGTGCCAGCAGCTTGGGGTGGTCAGGCAAAGCTTTCTTT.

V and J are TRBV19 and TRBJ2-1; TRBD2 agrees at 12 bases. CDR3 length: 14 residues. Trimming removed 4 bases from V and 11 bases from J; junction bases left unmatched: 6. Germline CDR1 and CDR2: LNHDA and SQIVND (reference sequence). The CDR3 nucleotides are TGTGCCAGTAGTACCCGACTAGCGGGAGAAAAGCAGTTCTTC. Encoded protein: CASSTRLAGEKQFF.

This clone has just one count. The CDR3 coding sequence is TGTGCCAGCAGCCGGACAGAGCCTTCTTACGAGCAGTACTTC. It yields the protein CASSRTEPSYEQYF. The rearrangement links TRBV5-5 to TRBJ2-7; a weak D match, TRBD1 (6 bases). The V end was cut by 4 bases, the J end by 4 bases, with 15 bases between. The CDR3 has 14 amino acids. Germline CDR1 reads SGHKS; CDR2 reads YYEKEE (reference sequence).

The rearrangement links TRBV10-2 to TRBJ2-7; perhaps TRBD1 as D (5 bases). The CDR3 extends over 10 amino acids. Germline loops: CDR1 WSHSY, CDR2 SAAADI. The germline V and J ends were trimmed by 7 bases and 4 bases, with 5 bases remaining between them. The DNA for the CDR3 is TGCGCCAGCAAGGGGTACGAGCAGTACTTC. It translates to CASKGYEQYF.

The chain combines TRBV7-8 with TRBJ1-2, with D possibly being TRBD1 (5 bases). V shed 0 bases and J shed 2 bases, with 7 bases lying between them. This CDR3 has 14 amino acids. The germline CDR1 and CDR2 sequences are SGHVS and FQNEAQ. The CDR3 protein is CASSLAGGNYGYTF. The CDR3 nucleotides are TGTGCCAGCAGCTTAGCTGGGGGGAACTATGGCTACACCTTC.

The CDR3 DNA is TGCGCCAGCAGCTGGACAGACCTCGGTGAGCAGTTCTTC. Translating gives CASSWTDLGEQFF. The V call is TRBV10-1, the J call TRBJ2-1; tentative D call: TRBD1 (6 bases). Trimming cost V 6 bases and J 9 bases, with 15 bases left between them. The CDR3 is 13 amino acids. Germline V CDR1 and CDR2: WNHNN, SYGVQD (reference sequence).

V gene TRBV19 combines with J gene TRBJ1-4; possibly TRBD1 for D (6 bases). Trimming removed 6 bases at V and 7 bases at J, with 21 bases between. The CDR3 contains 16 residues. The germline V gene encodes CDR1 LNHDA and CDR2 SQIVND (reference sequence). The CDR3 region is CASRLGGGRGGEKLFF. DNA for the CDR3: TGTGCCAGTAGACTAGGAGGGGGACGAGGAGGTGAAAAACTGTTTTTT.

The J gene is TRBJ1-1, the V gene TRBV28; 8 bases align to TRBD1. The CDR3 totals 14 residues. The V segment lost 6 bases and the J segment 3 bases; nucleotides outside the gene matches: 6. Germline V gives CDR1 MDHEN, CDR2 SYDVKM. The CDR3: CASRSQQGDTEAFF. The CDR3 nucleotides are TGTGCCAGCAGATCACAACAGGGGGACACTGAAGCTTTCTTT.

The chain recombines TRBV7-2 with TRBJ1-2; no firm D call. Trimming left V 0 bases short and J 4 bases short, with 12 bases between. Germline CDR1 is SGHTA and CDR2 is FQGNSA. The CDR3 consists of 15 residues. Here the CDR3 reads CASSLASSGLYGYTF. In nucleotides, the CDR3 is TGTGCCAGCAGCTTAGCCAGTAGCGGGCTCTATGGCTACACCTTC.

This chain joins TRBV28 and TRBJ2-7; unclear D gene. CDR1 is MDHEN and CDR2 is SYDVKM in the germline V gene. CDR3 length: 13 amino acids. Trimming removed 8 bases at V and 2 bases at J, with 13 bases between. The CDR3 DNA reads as TGTGCCAGCGTTCAGACACCGACCTACGAGCAGTACTTC. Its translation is CASVQTPTYEQYF.

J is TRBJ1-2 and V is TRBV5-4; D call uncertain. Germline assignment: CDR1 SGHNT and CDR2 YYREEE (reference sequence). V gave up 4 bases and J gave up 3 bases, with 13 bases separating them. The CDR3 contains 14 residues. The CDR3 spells CASSPRNSDYGYTF. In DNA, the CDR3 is TGTGCCAGCAGCCCTCGGAACTCGGACTATGGCTACACCTTC.

CDR3 DNA sequence: TGTGCCAGTAGTAAACAGGGTAGGTACTCCTACGAGCAGTACTTC. The encoded protein is CASSKQGRYSYEQYF. The rearrangement links TRBV19 to TRBJ2-5; maybe TRBD1 (6 bases). The end of the DNA aligns better with TRBJ2-7, so the J call may be wrong. The germline V gene encodes CDR1 LNHDA and CDR2 SQIVND (reference sequence). The CDR3 is 15 residues long.

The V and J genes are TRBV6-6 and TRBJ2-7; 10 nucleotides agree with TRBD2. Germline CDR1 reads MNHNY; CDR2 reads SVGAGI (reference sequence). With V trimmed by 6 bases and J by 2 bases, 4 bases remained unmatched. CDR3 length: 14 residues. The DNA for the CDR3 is TGTGCCAGCAGCCAGCGGGAGGGCCCCTACGAGCAGTACTTC. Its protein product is CASSQREGPYEQYF.

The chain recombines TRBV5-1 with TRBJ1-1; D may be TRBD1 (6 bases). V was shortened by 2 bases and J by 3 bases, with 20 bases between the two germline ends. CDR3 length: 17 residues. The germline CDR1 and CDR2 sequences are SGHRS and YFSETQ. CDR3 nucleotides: TGCGCCAGCAGCTTACCCCGACAGTTAAGGGGGGACACTGAAGCTTTCTTT. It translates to CASSLPRQLRGDTEAFF.

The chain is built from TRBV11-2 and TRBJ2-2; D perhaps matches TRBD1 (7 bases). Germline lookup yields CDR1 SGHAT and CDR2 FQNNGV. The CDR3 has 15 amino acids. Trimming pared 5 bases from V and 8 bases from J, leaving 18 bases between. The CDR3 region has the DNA TGTGCCAGCAGCACGGGGACTGGGACAGCAGGGGAGCTGTTTTTT. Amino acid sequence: CASSTGTGTAGELFF.

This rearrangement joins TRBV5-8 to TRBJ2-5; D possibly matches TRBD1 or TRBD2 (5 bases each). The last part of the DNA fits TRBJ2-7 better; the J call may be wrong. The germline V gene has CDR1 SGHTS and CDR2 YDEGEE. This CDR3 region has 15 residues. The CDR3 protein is CASSPGTAAAYEQYF. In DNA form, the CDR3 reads TGTGCCAGCAGCCCCGGGACGGCCGCGGCCTACGAGCAGTACTTC.